The sequence of this TCR beta chain was determined in a study of blood T cell repertoires in COVID-19. Study processing details: Using reference gene primer amplification, nucleated cell counts were estimated. Sequenced by immunoSEQ multiplex PCR; TCRdb stores in-frame clones only, minus some. Clone size and the V and J calls come from that table; the DNA yielded D and trimming. Seen here are 200,000 to 250,000 clones, around 80% observed once, and the top ten hold approximately 7.2%. V lost 5 bases to trimming and J lost 4 bases, with 18 bases between them. This CDR3 has 15 amino acids. CDR1 is GTSNPN and CDR2 is SVGIG in the germline V gene (reference sequence).

V and J are TRBV30 and TRBJ1-3, with D perhaps matching TRBD1 (6 bases). The source is a woman aged 70-85 years with acute or convalescent COVID-19. The specimen was peripheral blood. CDR3: CAWGLPGDHGNTIYF. In DNA form, the CDR3 reads TGTGCCTGGGGTCTCCCAGGGGATCACGGAAACACCATATATTTT.